The 13 T cell receptor beta chains below were found in one sample sequenced in a study of CD8+ T cells in alopecia areata. In each case, RNA was isolated and then reverse transcribed into cDNA as the sequencing template. The protocol was immunoSEQ multiplex PCR, while the TCRdb copy is restricted to in-frame clones and leaves out a portion. The table lists 150,000 or so clones, 85% to 90% of them singletons, with about 15% in the top ten. Specimen: CD8+ T cells sorted from blood, collected at week 0. Receptors originate from a human donor with alopecia areata.

The chain is built from TRBV6-6 and TRBJ1-3, with 7 bases that match TRBD1. This CDR3 is built from 13 residues. Per germline, CDR1 MNHNY and CDR2 SVGAGI (reference sequence). Trimming at V came to 5 bases and at J to 4 bases, leaving 2 bases not matched to a gene. CDR3 in amino acids: CASSPQGGNTIYF. CDR3 DNA sequence: TGTGCCAGCAGTCCACAGGGGGGAAACACCATATATTTT.

This clone is a singleton in its sample. This chain connects TRBV19 to TRBJ2-2, with 10 nucleotides matching TRBD1. V was pared by 2 bases and J by 4 bases, with 7 bases of the junction left unmatched. Per the germline V gene, CDR1 is LNHDA and CDR2 is SQIVND (reference sequence). The CDR3 runs 17 residues. This CDR3 is CASSIIPGQGFTGELFF. CDR3 DNA: TGTGCCAGTAGTATAATCCCGGGACAGGGGTTCACCGGGGAGCTGTTTTTT.

The chain employs TRBV6-1 and TRBJ2-1; TRBD1 matches 7 bases. V shed 10 bases, J shed 9 bases, and the junction held 15 bases outside the gene matches. CDR1 is MNHNS, CDR2 SASEGT, per germline. The CDR3 has 14 amino acids. CDR3 DNA sequence: TGTGCCACTGAAGGTACAGGGGCGCTGGGTGAGCAGTTCTTC. Translated, it gives CATEGTGALGEQFF.

This clone has only one observation. This chain links TRBV4-2 with TRBJ2-1; perhaps D is TRBD1 or TRBD2 (5 bases each). V lost 2 bases to trimming and J lost 0 bases, with 14 bases between them. Germline V gives CDR1 LGHNA, CDR2 YNFKEQ. There are 17 residues in the CDR3. The CDR3, as DNA: TGTGCCAGCAGCCAAACTATGGGGCGGGCCTCCTACAATGAGCAGTTCTTC. Its translation is CASSQTMGRASYNEQFF.

V gene TRBV6-6 combines with J gene TRBJ1-5, with D unclear. Germline-derived CDR1 and CDR2 are MNHNY and SVGAGI (reference sequence). This CDR3 has 14 residues. Trimming stripped 5 bases from V and 3 bases from J, with 11 bases between. The CDR3, as DNA: TGTGCCAGCAGTACCCCGGGGTACAATCAGCCCCAGCATTTT. It is translated as CASSTPGYNQPQHF.

This clone was seen a single time. The chain uses TRBV10-2 and TRBJ2-1, with D perhaps assigned TRBD1 or TRBD2 (5 bases each). CDR3 length: 14 residues. Per germline, CDR1 WSHSY and CDR2 SAAADI. V shed 7 bases and J shed 2 bases, with 12 bases lying between them. CDR3 in DNA: TGCGCCAGCAAACAGGACGGGACCTACAATGAGCAGTTCTTC. It specifies CASKQDGTYNEQFF.

V is TRBV29-1 and J is TRBJ2-3; 11 bases agree with TRBD2. J lost 3 bases, V lost 1 base, and 15 bases had no gene match. This CDR3 is built from 19 residues. CDR1 SQVTM and CDR2 ANQGSEA come from the germline V gene. The chain's CDR3 is CSVEVPSGGTPWRTDTQYF. CDR3 nucleotide sequence: TGCAGCGTTGAAGTTCCTAGCGGGGGGACCCCCTGGCGGACAGATACGCAGTATTTT.

A single count supports this clone. The chain links TRBV27 to TRBJ1-1; 9 bases are shared with TRBD1. The CDR3 consists of 15 residues. Losses at the gene ends were 6 bases for V and 6 bases for J; bases not matched to a gene: 11. CDR1 and CDR2 (germline): MNHEY, SMNVEV (reference sequence). CDR3 coding DNA: TGTGCCAGCAGGCTACCGGGACAGGGTTTCCCTGAAGCTTTCTTT. It translates to CASRLPGQGFPEAFF.

The sample holds one count of this clone. V usage is TRBV4-1 and J usage is TRBJ2-7, with 10 nucleotides matching TRBD2. The CDR3 sequence is 16 residues long. The V and J ends lost 0 bases and 0 bases, in that order; junction bases with no gene match: 2. Germline assignment: CDR1 MGHRA and CDR2 YSYEKL. The CDR3 DNA reads TGCGCCAGCAGCCAAGAGGCTAGCGGGAGCTCCTACGAGCAGTACTTC. Its protein product is CASSQEASGSSYEQYF.

V gene TRBV19 combines with J gene TRBJ1-1, with D maybe TRBD1 (6 bases). The ends were cut back, 3 bases at V and 3 bases at J, with 11 bases in the middle. The CDR3 length is 14 residues. The germline gives CDR1 LNHDA, CDR2 SQIVND (reference sequence). The CDR3 DNA reads as TGTGCCAGTAGTATCAGGGGACTACACACTGAAGCTTTCTTT. Residues: CASSIRGLHTEAFF.

The chain recombines TRBV30 with TRBJ1-4, with 9 bases that match TRBD1. Trimming cost V 2 bases and J 8 bases; bases outside gene matches: 12. CDR3 size: 16 residues. Germline loops: CDR1 GTSNPN, CDR2 SVGIG (reference sequence). CDR3: CAWSPYAGTGNEKLFF. CDR3 coding DNA: TGTGCCTGGAGTCCATACGCCGGGACAGGGAACGAAAAACTGTTTTTT.

This chain joins TRBV27 and TRBJ2-7; D gene uncertain. The CDR3 is 15 amino acids. The germline CDR1 and CDR2 sequences are MNHEY and SMNVEV (reference sequence). Trimming shortened V by 2 bases and J by 1 base, and 12 bases separated the two germline ends. CDR3 bases: TGTGCCAGCAGTTTAATGGGCGGATATTCCTACGAGCAGTACTTC. It translates to CASSLMGGYSYEQYF.

This chain links TRBV6-5 with TRBJ1-2; no clear D. V lost 0 bases and J lost 2, with 7 bases in between. CDR1 MNHEY and CDR2 SVGAGI come from the germline V gene. The CDR3 length is 14 residues. DNA of the CDR3: TGTGCCAGCAGTTACTCATCCAGAAACTATGGCTACACCTTC. Its protein is CASSYSSRNYGYTF.